The 6 T cell receptor beta chains reported below all come from one sample, sequenced in a study of cytomegalovirus exposure and HLA in healthy donors. The table came from immunoSEQ multiplex PCR; TCRdb's copy has only in-frame clones and leaves some out. The sample lists 70,000 to 95,000 clones; 80% to 95% were seen once. Source material: PBMCs. The receptors were gathered from a woman in her 30s in good health and CMV-seronegative.

V usage is TRBV19 and J usage is TRBJ2-3; possible D gene TRBD2, 6 bases. V dropped 3 bases and J dropped 0 bases, with 13 bases sitting between them. CDR1 and CDR2 (germline): LNHDA, SQIVND (reference sequence). The CDR3 spans 16 residues. The CDR3 loop is CASSIRTKTSTDTQYF. CDR3 nucleotides: TGTGCCAGTAGTATCCGGACTAAAACTAGCACAGATACGCAGTATTTT.

This chain connects TRBV7-8 to TRBJ1-1; a possible D gene is TRBD1 (6 bases). Trimming removed 5 bases at V and 9 bases at J, with 22 bases between. Germline CDR1 is SGHVS and CDR2 is FQNEAQ. This CDR3 comprises 15 residues. In nucleotides, the CDR3 is TGTGCCAGCAGCCCCCCCGGGGGCCGGGGGACTAAAGCTTTCTTT. This sequence encodes CASSPPGGRGTKAFF.

This chain joins TRBV7-2 and TRBJ1-3; TRBD1 agrees at 9 bases. CDR3 length: 15 amino acids. After removal of 2 bases from V and 9 bases from J, the junction contained 8 bases not matched to a gene. Germline loops: CDR1 SGHTA, CDR2 FQGNSA. As DNA, the CDR3 is TGTGCCAGCAGCTTAAGTCCGGGACAGGGCATCACCATATATTTT. As protein: CASSLSPGQGITIYF.

J is TRBJ2-2 and V is TRBV5-4, with D maybe TRBD1 (6 bases). Germline values: CDR1 SGHNT, CDR2 YYREEE (reference sequence). The V gene lost 0 bases and the J gene lost 2 bases, with 8 bases spanning the gap. The CDR3 covers 15 residues. CDR3 amino acids: CASSLDRVNTGELFF. In DNA, the CDR3 is TGTGCCAGCAGCTTGGACAGGGTAAACACCGGGGAGCTGTTTTTT.

The chain carries TRBV9 and TRBJ2-5; possible D gene TRBD1, 6 bases. V was cut by 0 bases and J by 4 bases, with 13 bases left in between. This CDR3 has 15 residues. The germline V gene encodes CDR1 SGDLS and CDR2 YYNGEE. Here the CDR3 reads CASSVVGADTETQYF. The DNA of the CDR3 is TGTGCCAGCAGCGTAGTGGGGGCGGACACAGAGACCCAGTACTTC.

A few counts support this clone. The V call is TRBV19, the J call TRBJ2-3; 10 nucleotides match TRBD2. The CDR3 consists of 15 residues. The germline V gene has CDR1 LNHDA and CDR2 SQIVND (reference sequence). V gave up 6 bases and J gave up 2 bases; unmatched junction bases: 5. CDR3 nucleotide sequence: TGTGCCAGTAGCCCGGGACTAGCGCACACAGATACGCAGTATTTT. Protein: CASSPGLAHTDTQYF.